This TCR beta chain is from a study of blood T cells in healthy people across ages. The study's findings and limits: Older individuals had lower TCR beta diversity per million T cells (the decline was roughly linear). Diversity was higher, and naive CD4+ cells more numerous, in long-lived donors than in aged donors.

CDR1 is MNHEY, CDR2 SMNVEV, per germline (reference sequence). J gave up 6 bases and V 4 bases, and 4 bases lay outside the gene matches. The CDR3 has 13 amino acids. Collection of 9.5 to 10 milliliters of peripheral blood was performed for each donor. The table lists this clonotype with many counts. Its matching antigen is unknown. Next came a second PCR, run for about 6 to 12 cycles, which used a sample-barcoded 5' primer along with a J-beta primer mix. Paired-end reads containing CDR3 totaled no fewer than 2.5 million for each sample. TCRdb used MiXCR to reprocess the 5' RACE reads, holding one entry per CDR3 protein. The table records 1.5 million to 2 million distinct CDR3 sequences, 25% to 30% of them present only once.

Sequenced input: blood. The TCR comes from a woman aged 25 to 39 in good health. This chain connects TRBV27 to TRBJ2-7; TRBD1 agrees at 9 bases. The CDR3 region has the DNA TGTGCCAGCAGTTGGGACAGGGAAGGCGAGCAGTACTTC. Its translation is CASSWDREGEQYF.